This T cell receptor (beta chain) is drawn from a study of OX40 agonist ivuxolimab in advanced cancers. Study overall: Patients were given ivuxolimab, an antibody that agonizes OX40 (CD134).

There are 18 residues in the CDR3. The V end lost 7 bases, the J end lost 0 bases, and 24 bases lay between the germline ends. Germline V lookup: CDR1 MNHEY, CDR2 SMNVEV (reference sequence). The method was immunoSEQ multiplex PCR; TCRdb's version includes in-frame clones alone and lacks a portion of them. The sample has under 70,000 clones; 75% to 90% are singletons. The sample in question was CD4+ or CD8+ T cells sorted from blood, obtained in a trial of the OX40 agonist ivuxolimab. The source is an adult with an advanced solid tumor such as melanoma, head and neck, liver or kidney cancer. V usage is TRBV27 and J usage is TRBJ1-1, with D possibly matching TRBD1 (5 bases). The CDR3: CASIPPGGSRGMNTEAFF. CDR3 nucleotides: TGTGCCAGCATTCCCCCCGGTGGGAGCCGGGGGATGAACACTGAAGCTTTCTTT.